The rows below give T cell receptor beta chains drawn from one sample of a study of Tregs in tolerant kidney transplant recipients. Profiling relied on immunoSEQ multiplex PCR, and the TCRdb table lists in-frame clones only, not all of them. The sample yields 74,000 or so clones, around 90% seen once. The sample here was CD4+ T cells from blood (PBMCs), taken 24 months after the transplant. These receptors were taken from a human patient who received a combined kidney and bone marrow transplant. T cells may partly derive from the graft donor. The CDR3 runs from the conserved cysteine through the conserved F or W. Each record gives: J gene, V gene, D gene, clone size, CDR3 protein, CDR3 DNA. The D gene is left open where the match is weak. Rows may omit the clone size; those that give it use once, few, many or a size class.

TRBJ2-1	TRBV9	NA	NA	CASSPTSLGLVNNEQFF	TGTGCCAGCAGCCCCACGTCCTTAGGACTGGTGAACAATGAGCAGTTCTTC
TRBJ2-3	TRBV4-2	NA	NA	CASSQVPGGGDTDTQYF	TGTGCCAGCAGCCAAGTTCCCGGCGGGGGCGACACAGATACGCAGTATTTT
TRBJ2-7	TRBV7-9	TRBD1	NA	CASSLILTGGSYEQYF	TGTGCCAGCAGCTTAATCTTAACAGGGGGTTCCTACGAGCAGTACTTC
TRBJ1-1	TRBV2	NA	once	CASSQGRVGTEAFF	TGTGCCAGCAGTCAAGGGAGGGTTGGAACTGAAGCTTTCTTT
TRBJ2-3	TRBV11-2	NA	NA	CASSLDLRDRDKLHF	TGTGCCAGCAGCTTAGATTTGAGGGACCGGGACAAATTGCATTTT
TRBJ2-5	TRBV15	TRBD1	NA	CATSRDHARGRETQYF	TGTGCCACCAGCAGAGATCATGCCAGGGGGAGAGAGACCCAGTACTTC
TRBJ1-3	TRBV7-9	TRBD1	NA	CASSLTGGRGNTIYF	TGTGCCAGCAGCTTAACAGGGGGGCGAGGAAACACCATATATTTT
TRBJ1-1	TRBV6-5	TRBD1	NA	CASGTRDRGTEAFF	TGTGCCAGCGGTACACGGGACAGGGGAACTGAAGCTTTCTTT
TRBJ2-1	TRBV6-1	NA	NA	CASSALGSSYNEQFF	TGTGCCAGCAGTGCGCTCGGGAGCTCCTACAATGAGCAGTTCTTC
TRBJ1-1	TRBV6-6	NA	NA	CASTGERVGTEAFF	TGTGCCAGCACCGGGGAGAGGGTGGGTACTGAAGCTTTCTTT
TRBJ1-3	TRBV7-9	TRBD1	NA	CASRPGQSNTIYF	TGTGCCAGCAGACCGGGACAGTCAAACACCATATATTTT
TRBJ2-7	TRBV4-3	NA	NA	CASSQDGSHYEQYF	TGCGCCAGCAGCCAAGATGGCTCGCACTACGAGCAGTACTTC
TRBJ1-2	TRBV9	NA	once	CASSVDPGGQNYGYTF	TGTGCCAGCAGCGTAGACCCTGGGGGCCAAAACTATGGCTACACCTTC
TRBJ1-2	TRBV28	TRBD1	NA	CASSFDRGQGGYTF	TGTGCCAGCAGTTTCGACAGGGGGCAGGGTGGCTACACCTTC
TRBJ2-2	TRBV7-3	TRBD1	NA	CASSPSRDSGELFF	TGTGCCAGCAGCCCATCTCGGGACAGCGGGGAGCTGTTTTTT
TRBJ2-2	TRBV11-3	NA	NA	CASSRTGELFF	TGTGCCAGCAGCCGCACCGGGGAGCTGTTTTTT
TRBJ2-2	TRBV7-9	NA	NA	CASSQQAPGELFF	TGTGCCAGCAGCCAACAGGCCCCCGGGGAGCTGTTTTTT
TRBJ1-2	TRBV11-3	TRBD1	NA	CASSRDSYGYTF	TGTGCCAGCAGCCGGGACAGCTATGGCTACACCTTC
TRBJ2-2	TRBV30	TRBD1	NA	CAWRFPDRVSTGELFF	TGTGCCTGGAGGTTCCCGGACAGGGTCTCCACCGGGGAGCTGTTTTTT
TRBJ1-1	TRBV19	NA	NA	CASRRQNLNTEAFF	TGTGCCAGTAGAAGACAAAACCTGAACACTGAAGCTTTCTTT
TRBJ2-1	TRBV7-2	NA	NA	CASRGASSYNEQFF	TGTGCCAGCAGGGGGGCCTCCTCCTACAATGAGCAGTTCTTC
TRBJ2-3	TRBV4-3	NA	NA	CASSQDLGGSRVRIHTDTQYF	TGCGCCAGCAGCCAAGATTTGGGTGGGAGTCGGGTCAGGATACACACAGATACGCAGTATTTT
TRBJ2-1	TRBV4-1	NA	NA	CASSLLNVRGALNEQFF	TGCGCCAGCAGCCTTCTCAACGTTCGGGGGGCTCTGAATGAGCAGTTCTTC
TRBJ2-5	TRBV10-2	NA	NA	CASSERPRETQYF	TGCGCCAGCAGTGAAAGGCCCAGGGAGACCCAGTACTTC
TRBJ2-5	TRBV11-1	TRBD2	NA	CASSAHGLGETQYF	TGTGCCAGCAGCGCGCACGGACTAGGCGAGACCCAGTACTTC
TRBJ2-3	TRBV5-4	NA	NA	CASSLASREDGEDF	TGTGCCAGCAGCTTGGCAAGCAGGGAGGACGGTGAGGATTTT
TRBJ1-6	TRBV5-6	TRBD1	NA	CASSTDRNSPLHF	TGTGCCAGCAGCACGGACAGGAATTCCCCCCTCCACTTT
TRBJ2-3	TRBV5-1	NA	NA	CASSFPAGSTDTQYF	TGCGCCAGCAGCTTTCCTGCGGGGAGCACAGATACGCAGTATTTT
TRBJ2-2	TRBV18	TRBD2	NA	CASSPGGLALTGELFF	TGTGCCAGCTCACCAGGGGGACTAGCGCTAACCGGGGAGCTGTTTTTT
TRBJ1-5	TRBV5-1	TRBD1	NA	CASSLGTGDSNQPQHF	TGCGCCAGCAGCCTAGGGACAGGGGATAGCAATCAGCCCCAGCATTTT
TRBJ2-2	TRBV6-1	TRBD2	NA	CASSEVLAGGPWTGELFF	TGTGCCAGCAGTGAAGTACTAGCGGGAGGGCCTTGGACCGGGGAGCTGTTTTTT
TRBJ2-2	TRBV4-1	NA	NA	CASSYVGVGELFF	TGCGCCAGCAGCTATGTAGGGGTCGGGGAGCTGTTTTTT
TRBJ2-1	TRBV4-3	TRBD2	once	CASSQEPGLAGILGTEQFF	TGCGCCAGCAGCCAGGAGCCGGGACTAGCGGGAATATTAGGCACTGAGCAGTTCTTC
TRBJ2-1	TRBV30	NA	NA	CAWRETSSYNEQFF	TGTGCCTGGAGGGAGACTAGTTCCTACAATGAGCAGTTCTTC
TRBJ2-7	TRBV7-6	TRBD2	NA	CASSLAQPGRPRGYEQYF	TGTGCCAGCAGCTTAGCGCAGCCCGGGAGGCCTCGAGGCTACGAGCAGTACTTC
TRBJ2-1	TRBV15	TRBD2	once	CATSRFPAGTSGPYNEQFF	TGTGCCACCAGCAGATTCCCCGCTGGGACTAGCGGGCCCTACAATGAGCAGTTCTTC
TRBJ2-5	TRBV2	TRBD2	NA	CASRDKTSGSYETQYF	TGTGCCAGCAGGGATAAGACTAGCGGGAGTTATGAGACCCAGTACTTC
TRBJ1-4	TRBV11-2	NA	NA	CASSLGAVATNEKLFF	TGTGCCAGCAGCTTGGGGGCAGTGGCAACTAATGAAAAACTGTTTTTT
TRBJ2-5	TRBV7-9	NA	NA	CASTSYEETQYF	TGTGCCAGCACCTCTTATGAAGAGACCCAGTACTTC
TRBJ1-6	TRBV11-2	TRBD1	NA	CASSSGGSYNSPLHF	TGTGCCAGCAGCTCAGGGGGCTCCTATAATTCACCCCTCCACTTT
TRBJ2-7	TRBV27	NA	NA	CASSSIIGQTYEQYF	TGTGCCAGCAGTTCGATCATCGGACAGACTTACGAGCAGTACTTC
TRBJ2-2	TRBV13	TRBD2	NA	CASSSRRLAGVNTGELFF	TGTGCCAGCAGCTCCCGAAGACTAGCGGGGGTGAACACCGGGGAGCTGTTTTTT
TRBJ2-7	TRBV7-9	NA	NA	CASSSLTRLPYEQYF	TGTGCCAGCAGCTCCTTAACGCGACTTCCCTACGAGCAGTACTTC
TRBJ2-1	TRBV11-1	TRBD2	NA	CASRPETGGSYNEQFF	TGTGCCAGCAGGCCCGAAACGGGGGGCTCCTACAATGAGCAGTTCTTC
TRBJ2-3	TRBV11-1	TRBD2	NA	CASSGGSGSDTQYF	TGTGCCAGCAGCGGCGGGAGTGGGTCAGATACGCAGTATTTT
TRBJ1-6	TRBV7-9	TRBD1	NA	CASSFNRGGRNSPLHF	TGTGCCAGCAGCTTTAACAGGGGAGGTCGGAATTCACCCCTCCACTTT
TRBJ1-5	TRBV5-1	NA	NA	CASSFGGDQPQHF	TGCGCCAGCAGCTTCGGGGGGGATCAGCCCCAGCATTTT
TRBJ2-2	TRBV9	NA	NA	CASSVAPVAGELFF	TGTGCCAGCAGCGTAGCGCCGGTCGCCGGGGAGCTGTTTTTT
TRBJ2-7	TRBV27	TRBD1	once	CASSLSRQGSYEQYF	TGTGCCAGCAGTTTATCGAGACAGGGAAGCTACGAGCAGTACTTC
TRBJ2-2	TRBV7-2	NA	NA	CASSLPGGELFF	TGTGCCAGCAGCTTACCAGGGGGGGAGCTGTTTTTT
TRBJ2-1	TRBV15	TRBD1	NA	CATSSPGQASNEQFF	TGTGCCACCAGCTCCCCGGGACAGGCGTCGAATGAGCAGTTCTTC
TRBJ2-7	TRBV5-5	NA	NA	CASSPAGGEQYF	TGTGCCAGCAGCCCGGCCGGGGGAGAGCAGTACTTC